One sample yielded the 7 T cell receptor beta chains listed below, sequenced in a study of a mutant IDH1 vaccine in newly diagnosed glioma. Time point noted: week 23, last vaccination. In every dose of vaccine, 300 ug of mutant IDH1 20-mer peptide was given alongside topical imiquimod. Generated by immunoSEQ multiplex PCR, the TCRdb table keeps only in-frame clones and is missing some. The table has about 67,000 clones, nearly 85% seen once; the top ten hold 13%. For these TCRs, the target antigens are not known. Sequencing was performed on PBMCs, taken from a glioma patient whose treatment included an IDH1 peptide vaccine. Receptor source: a man younger than 35 with glioma.

This clone was counted a single time. This chain uses TRBV7-9 with TRBJ2-5; weak D call: TRBD1 (6 bases). This CDR3 has 15 amino acids. Deletions cut 3 bases from V and 5 bases from J, with 16 bases between. Germline V CDR1 and CDR2: SEHNR, FQNEAQ (reference sequence). The CDR3: CASSLAGQIRETQYF. DNA of the CDR3: TGTGCCAGCAGCTTGGCAGGACAGATCAGGGAGACCCAGTACTTC.

This clone appeared once. V and J are TRBV7-9 and TRBJ2-5; 7 bases align to TRBD1. Germline-derived CDR1 and CDR2 are SEHNR and FQNEAQ (reference sequence). CDR3 size: 16 residues. V was clipped by 0 bases and J by 4 bases; unmatched bases: 8. CDR3 residues: CASSLALTSGGETQYF. The DNA of the CDR3 is TGTGCCAGCAGCTTAGCGCTTACGTCAGGGGGAGAGACCCAGTACTTC.

The V call is TRBV30, the J call TRBJ1-2, with D hard to call. CDR1 and CDR2 (germline): GTSNPN, SVGIG (reference sequence). This CDR3 contains 14 residues. The ends were cut back, 0 bases at V and 4 bases at J, with 12 bases in the middle. The CDR3 nucleotides are TGTGCCTGGAGTGTTAAAAGGAGCAGCTATGGCTACACCTTC. Its translation: CAWSVKRSSYGYTF.

This clone has just a few counts. The rearrangement joins TRBV28 to TRBJ1-5; D gene unclear. From germline, CDR1 is MDHEN and CDR2 SYDVKM. The CDR3 has 9 amino acids. In DNA, the CDR3 is TGTAAGGTTAATCAGCCCCAGCATTTT. Translated: CKVNQPQHF.

This rearrangement joins TRBV5-6 to TRBJ2-3, with D unresolved. Germline values: CDR1 SGHDT, CDR2 YYEEEE. The CDR3 is made up of 13 amino acids. V was clipped by 3 bases and J by 2 bases, with 7 bases between them. CDR3 residues: CASSSGPTDTQYF. CDR3 coding DNA: TGTGCCAGCAGCTCCGGACCCACAGATACGCAGTATTTT.

V usage is TRBV19 and J usage is TRBJ1-3; D call uncertain. Deletions cut 8 bases from V and 1 base from J, with 12 bases between. Per germline, CDR1 LNHDA and CDR2 SQIVND (reference sequence). The CDR3 length is 14 residues. The CDR3 bases are TGTGCCAGTCTCTCCTCTCGGTCTGGAAACACCATATATTTT. Its translation: CASLSSRSGNTIYF.

This rearrangement joins TRBV7-2 to TRBJ2-1, with a weak D call TRBD2 (6 bases). Germline V gene lookup returns CDR1 SGHTA and CDR2 FQGNSA. Deletions cut 0 bases from V and 7 bases from J, with 19 bases between. This CDR3 has 17 residues. CDR3 loop: CASSLARRAGGGNEQFF. CDR3 DNA sequence: TGTGCCAGCAGCTTAGCTCGCCGGGCGGGTGGGGGGAATGAGCAGTTCTTC.